This T cell receptor (beta chain) was sequenced in a study of cytomegalovirus exposure and HLA in healthy donors. Study-level findings and limits: The authors excluded some V segments, including TRBV6-2 and TRBV6-3, as indistinguishable.

PCR involved 60 Vbeta and 13 Jbeta primers. Profiling relied on immunoSEQ multiplex PCR, and the TCRdb table lists in-frame clones only, not all of them. The table records roughly 180,000 clones, around 72% of them present only once. The junction had 17 bases not matched to a gene; V was cut back by 4 bases and J by 7 bases. Germline CDR1 is SGHAT and CDR2 is FQDESV (reference sequence). The CDR3 has 17 amino acids. In regard to this clone: Its antigen is undetermined.

Material for sequencing was PBMCs. The chain joins TRBV11-1 to TRBJ1-2; TRBD1 matches at 8 bases. The receptor was isolated from a female donor in good health and CMV-seronegative. Here the CDR3 DNA reads TGTGCCAGCAGCTACGACGGACAGGGCCCCTTTGGGGCTGGCTACACCTTC. Amino acids: CASSYDGQGPFGAGYTF.